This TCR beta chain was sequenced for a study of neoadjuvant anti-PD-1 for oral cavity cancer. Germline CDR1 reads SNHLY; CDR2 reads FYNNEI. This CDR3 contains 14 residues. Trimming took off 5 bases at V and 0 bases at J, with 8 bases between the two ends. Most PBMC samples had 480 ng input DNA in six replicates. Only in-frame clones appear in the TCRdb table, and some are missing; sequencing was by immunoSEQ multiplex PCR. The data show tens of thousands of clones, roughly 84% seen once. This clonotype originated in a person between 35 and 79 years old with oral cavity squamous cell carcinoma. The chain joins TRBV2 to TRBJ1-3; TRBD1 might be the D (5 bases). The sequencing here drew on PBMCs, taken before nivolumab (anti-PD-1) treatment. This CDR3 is CASSQTVSGNTIYF. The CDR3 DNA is TGTGCCAGCAGTCAGACAGTCTCTGGAAACACCATATATTTT. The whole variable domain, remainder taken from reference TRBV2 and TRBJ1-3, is EPEVTQTPSHQVTQMGQEVILRCVPISNHLYFYWYRQILGQKVEFLVSFYNNEISEKSEIFDDQFSVERPDGSNFTLKIRSTKLEDSAMYFCASSQTVSGNTIYFGEGSWLTVV.